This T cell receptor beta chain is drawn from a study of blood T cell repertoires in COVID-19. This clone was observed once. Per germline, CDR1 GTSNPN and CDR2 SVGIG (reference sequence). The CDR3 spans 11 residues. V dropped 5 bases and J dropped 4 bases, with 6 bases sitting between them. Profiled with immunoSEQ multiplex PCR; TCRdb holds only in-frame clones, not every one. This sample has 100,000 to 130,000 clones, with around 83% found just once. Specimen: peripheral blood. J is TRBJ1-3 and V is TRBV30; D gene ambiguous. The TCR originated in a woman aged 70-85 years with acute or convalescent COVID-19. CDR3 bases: TGTGCCTGGGAACAGGGAAACACCATATATTTT. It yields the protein CAWEQGNTIYF.